The 31 T cell receptor beta chains below come from one sample, sequenced in a study of vaccination and CD4 T cells after COVID-19. Specified treatment: approximately 11-day PBMC culture with coronavirus spike peptide pools or control peptides (ViraFEST assay). No cognate antigen is known for these TCRs. Sequenced with the Oncomine TCR Beta short-read assay was DNA taken from cultured CD4+ T cells. MiXCR was run by TCRdb on the PCR reads, yielding one entry per CDR3 protein. The data hold around 20,000 distinct CDR3 sequences, with roughly 60% observed a single time. The material sequenced was CD4+ T cells from blood, cultured in vitro, taken before SARS-CoV-2 vaccination. The receptors here all came from a human donor who had recovered from COVID-19.

CDR3 nucleotide sequence: TGCAGTGCTAGTGACAGCGGGAGAGGAACCGGGGAGCTGTTTTTT. This encodes CSASDSGRGTGELFF. J is TRBJ2-2 and V is TRBV20-1; TRBD2 agrees at 8 bases. The J segment lost 5 bases and the V segment lost 3 bases, leaving 8 bases of the junction unmatched. The germline gives CDR1 DFQATT, CDR2 SNEGSKA (reference sequence). The CDR3 consists of 15 residues.

The CDR3 spells CAWSIRADQPQHF. The CDR3 bases are TGTGCCTGGAGTATTAGGGCTGATCAGCCCCAGCATTTT. The chain is built from TRBV30 and TRBJ1-5; no definite D call. Trimming shortened V by 2 bases and J by 5 bases, and 10 bases separated the two germline ends. The CDR3 runs 13 residues. Germline-derived CDR1 and CDR2 are GTSNPN and SVGIG (reference sequence).

The chain links TRBV25-1 to TRBJ1-3, with D possibly being TRBD1 (5 bases). The CDR3 runs to 14 residues. V was pared by 6 bases and J by 0 bases, with 9 bases between. CDR1 is MGHDK, CDR2 SYGVNS, per germline. The CDR3 sequence is CASSDSHSGNTIYF. As DNA, the CDR3 is TGTGCCAGCAGCGACAGTCACTCTGGAAACACCATATATTTT.

The chain carries TRBV20-1 and TRBJ2-1, with unresolved D. The CDR3 sequence is 17 residues long. Germline values: CDR1 DFQATT, CDR2 SNEGSKA (reference sequence). Between the trimmed V and J ends, which lost 0 bases and 6 bases, there was a span of 21 bases. The CDR3 nucleotides are TGCAGTGCTAGAGATAAAGGCGGCTCCCACGGCTCCAATGAGCAGTTCTTC. Its protein product is CSARDKGGSHGSNEQFF.

The gene calls are TRBV20-1 and TRBJ2-5, with a possible D match to TRBD1 (6 bases). The germline V gene encodes CDR1 DFQATT and CDR2 SNEGSKA (reference sequence). The germline V and J ends were trimmed by 4 bases and 2 bases, with 11 bases remaining between them. The CDR3 runs 13 residues. As DNA, the CDR3 is TGCAGTGCTACAGGGGTCTTACAAGAGACCCAGTACTTC. Residues: CSATGVLQETQYF.

The genes are TRBV28 and TRBJ2-3, with D hard to call. Per germline, CDR1 MDHEN and CDR2 SYDVKM. Between the trimmed V and J ends, which lost 4 bases and 6 bases, there was a span of 5 bases. The CDR3 runs to 11 residues. The CDR3 region is CASSYPDTQYF. Written as DNA, the CDR3 is TGTGCCAGCAGTTACCCCGATACGCAGTATTTT.

CDR3 amino acids: CASSEGPITGELFF. The CDR3 nucleotides are TGTGCCAGCAGTGAAGGACCAATCACCGGGGAGCTGTTTTTT. The chain is built from TRBV2 and TRBJ2-2; D gene uncertain. Germline V gene sequence: CDR1 SNHLY, CDR2 FYNNEI. V was shortened by 1 base and J by 4 bases, with 7 bases between the two germline ends. This CDR3 comprises 14 residues. Full variable domain (missing parts from reference TRBV2 and TRBJ2-2): EPEVTQTPSHQVTQMGQEVILRCVPISNHLYFYWYRQILGQKVEFLVSFYNNEISEKSEIFDDQFSVERPDGSNFTLKIRSTKLEDSAMYFCASSEGPITGELFFGEGSRLTVL.

This clonotype was seen only once. V and J are TRBV6-5 and TRBJ2-5, with 10 bases that match TRBD2. The CDR3 covers 20 residues. Germline CDR1 MNHEY, CDR2 SVGAGI. V shed 4 bases and J 1 base; nucleotides not matched to a gene: 18. This chain's CDR3 is CASSSARFRSLAGVQETQYF. Here the CDR3 DNA reads TGTGCCAGCAGTTCCGCACGATTTAGGTCCCTAGCGGGAGTCCAAGAGACCCAGTACTTC.

This chain uses TRBV30 with TRBJ2-7, with 10 bases that match TRBD2. CDR3 length equals 18 residues. The germline CDR1 and CDR2 sequences are GTSNPN and SVGIG (reference sequence). V was clipped by 1 base and J by 0 bases; unmatched bases: 12. The CDR3 protein is CAWSGMGASGSSSYEQYF. CDR3 sequence (DNA): TGTGCCTGGAGTGGGATGGGAGCTAGCGGGAGCTCCTCCTACGAGCAGTACTTC.

This clonotype occurred a few times. The V gene is TRBV6-1, the J gene TRBJ2-3, with D perhaps given as TRBD1 or TRBD2 (5 bases each). The CDR3 loop spans 12 amino acids. V was cut by 7 bases and J by 5 bases, with 10 bases left in between. Germline CDR1 reads MNHNS; CDR2 reads SASEGT. CDR3 sequence (DNA): TGTGCCAGCAAGCAGGGAGTAGATACGCAGTATTTT. It encodes CASKQGVDTQYF.

The V call is TRBV5-1, the J call TRBJ2-5; D unclear. Germline V CDR1 and CDR2: SGHRS, YFSETQ. The V gene lost 2 bases and the J gene lost 1 base, with 15 bases spanning the gap. The length of the CDR3 is 16 residues. Here the CDR3 reads CASSFSGWGSQETQYF. The DNA of the CDR3 is TGCGCCAGCAGCTTTTCCGGCTGGGGTTCCCAAGAGACCCAGTACTTC.

J is TRBJ2-7 and V is TRBV20-1; 7 nucleotides match TRBD2. CDR3 length: 15 residues. CDR1 and CDR2 from the germline V gene are DFQATT and SNEGSKA (reference sequence). V lost 5 bases, J lost 5 bases, and 15 bases stayed unmatched. The CDR3 reads CSAYTYRGRANEQYF. DNA for the CDR3: TGCAGTGCTTACACGTATCGAGGGAGGGCCAACGAGCAGTACTTC.

The chain employs TRBV4-2 and TRBJ2-3; 9 bases map to TRBD2. The V gene end was trimmed by 2 bases and the J gene end by 2 bases; junction bases not matched to a gene: 5. The CDR3 totals 16 residues. CDR1 LGHNA and CDR2 YNFKEQ come from the germline V gene. Here the CDR3 reads CASSQRLADSTDTQYF. CDR3 DNA sequence: TGTGCCAGCAGCCAAAGACTAGCGGACTCCACAGATACGCAGTATTTT.

The chain carries TRBV6-1 and TRBJ1-1; 12 bases line up with TRBD1. Germline V CDR1 and CDR2: MNHNS, SASEGT. The CDR3 consists of 17 residues. V was pared by 3 bases and J by 0 bases, with 5 bases of the junction left unmatched. CDR3 sequence (DNA): TGTGCCAGCAGTGAGGGACAGGGGGCACCCATGAACACTGAAGCTTTCTTT. Amino acid sequence: CASSEGQGAPMNTEAFF.

This sequence joins TRBV6-5 and TRBJ2-7, with D hard to call. V was pared by 4 bases and J by 3 bases, with 10 bases between. Germline-derived CDR1 and CDR2 are MNHEY and SVGAGI. The CDR3 loop spans 13 amino acids. CDR3 nucleotide sequence: TGTGCCAGCAGTTTGAACTCCGGCTACGAGCAGTACTTC. Translated: CASSLNSGYEQYF.

This clonotype has only a few counts. This rearrangement joins TRBV6-5 to TRBJ1-2, with D maybe TRBD1 (5 bases). The CDR3 has 13 residues. Germline V gives CDR1 MNHEY, CDR2 SVGAGI. Deletions cut 4 bases from V and 8 bases from J, with 14 bases between. CDR3 bases: TGTGCCAGCAGTTCGTCAGGGACCTACGGCTACACCTTC. Its protein product is CASSSSGTYGYTF.

The chain combines TRBV5-4 with TRBJ1-2; D unresolved. V was pared by 4 bases and J by 2 bases, with 9 bases between. Germline CDR1 reads SGHNT; CDR2 reads YYREEE (reference sequence). CDR3 size: 13 residues. CDR3 nucleotide sequence: TGTGCCAGCAGCCCCTCTGGGAACTATGGCTACACCTTC. Protein sequence: CASSPSGNYGYTF.

The gene calls are TRBV20-1 and TRBJ2-1; the D gene is possibly TRBD2 (5 bases). Trimming cost V 3 bases and J 0 bases, with 6 bases left between them. The germline V gene has CDR1 DFQATT and CDR2 SNEGSKA (reference sequence). CDR3 length equals 13 residues. CDR3 loop: CSASGSSYNEQFF. The CDR3 DNA sequence: TGCAGTGCTAGTGGGAGCTCCTACAATGAGCAGTTCTTC.

The chain recombines TRBV6-2 or TRBV6-3 with TRBJ2-7; 7 bases map to TRBD1. Losses at the gene ends were 3 bases for V and 4 bases for J; bases not matched to a gene: 9. This CDR3 region has 15 residues. Germline V gives CDR1 MNHEY, CDR2 SVGEGT. The CDR3 sequence is CASSYRTGEAYEQYF. CDR3 in DNA: TGTGCCAGCAGTTATCGGACAGGTGAAGCTTACGAGCAGTACTTC.

The chain uses TRBV19 and TRBJ2-7; 9 bases map to TRBD2. The CDR3 runs 15 residues. The germline CDR1 and CDR2 sequences are LNHDA and SQIVND (reference sequence). V shed 1 base and J 4 bases; nucleotides not matched to a gene: 5. As DNA, the CDR3 is TGTGCCAGTAGTATAGTTGCGGGAGGGCGATACGAGCAGTACTTC. It yields the protein CASSIVAGGRYEQYF.

This clonotype turned up a few times. This sequence joins TRBV7-3 and TRBJ2-3; unclear D gene. The V gene's germline CDR1 is SGHTA and CDR2 FQGTGA. This CDR3 region has 14 residues. V gave up 5 bases and J gave up 5 bases, with 14 bases separating them. The CDR3 here is CASSLSPAIDTQYF. In DNA form, the CDR3 reads TGTGCCAGCAGCCTCTCCCCAGCAATAGATACGCAGTATTTT.

This clonotype was found a few times. This chain connects TRBV15 to TRBJ2-4; D might be TRBD2 (6 bases). The CDR3 runs to 14 residues. CDR1 and CDR2 (germline): LNHNV, YYDKDF (reference sequence). V shed 1 base and J shed 10 bases, with 14 bases lying between them. The CDR3 sequence is CATSRARAGRIQYF. The CDR3 nucleotides are TGTGCCACCAGCAGAGCTCGGGCGGGGCGTATTCAGTACTTC.

This clonotype turned up a few times. V usage is TRBV7-9 and J usage is TRBJ2-1, with 15 bases matching TRBD2. V shed 5 bases and J 3 bases; nucleotides not matched to a gene: 5. Per the germline V gene, CDR1 is SEHNR and CDR2 is FQNEAQ (reference sequence). The CDR3 runs to 17 residues. The CDR3 bases are TGTGCCAGCAGCCGGGAGGGACTAGCGGGAGGCTACAATGAGCAGTTCTTC. Protein sequence: CASSREGLAGGYNEQFF.

V and J are TRBV28 and TRBJ2-3; 8 bases agree with TRBD2. The CDR3 covers 17 residues. The V gene's germline CDR1 is MDHEN and CDR2 SYDVKM. The J segment lost 3 bases and the V segment lost 5 bases, leaving 13 bases of the junction unmatched. The CDR3 loop is CASSGGPAGDLTDTQYF. The CDR3, as DNA: TGTGCCAGCAGTGGGGGGCCAGCGGGAGACCTTACAGATACGCAGTATTTT.

The chain joins TRBV28 to TRBJ2-1; D unresolved. The CDR3 spans 13 residues. With 3 bases removed from V and 6 bases from J, the gap between germline ends came to 9 bases. The germline V gene has CDR1 MDHEN and CDR2 SYDVKM. The CDR3 DNA follows: TGTGCCAGCAGTTTCGTGGACGTCAATGAGCAGTTCTTC. This gives the protein CASSFVDVNEQFF.

The chain links TRBV7-6 to TRBJ2-2, with D perhaps matching TRBD1 or TRBD2 (5 bases each). The CDR3 covers 13 residues. Germline values: CDR1 SGHVS, CDR2 FNYEAQ. V shed 3 bases and J shed 5 bases, with 7 bases lying between them. CDR3 region: CASSFGTTGELFF. In nucleotides, the CDR3 is TGTGCCAGCAGCTTCGGGACGACCGGGGAGCTGTTTTTT.

This chain joins TRBV7-9 and TRBJ1-2, with D maybe TRBD1 (5 bases). This CDR3 is built from 14 residues. The germline V gene encodes CDR1 SEHNR and CDR2 FQNEAQ (reference sequence). The V end lost 2 bases, the J end lost 8 bases, and 15 bases lay between the germline ends. CDR3 in amino acids: CASSLLAGALGYTF. Here the CDR3 DNA reads TGTGCCAGCAGCTTACTTGCCGGGGCACTAGGCTACACCTTC.

The gene calls are TRBV6-1 and TRBJ1-2; TRBD1 matches at 8 bases. Germline V gene data show CDR1 as MNHNS and CDR2 as SASEGT. V lost 7 bases to trimming and J lost 1 base; unmatched junction nucleotides: 8. The CDR3 runs to 15 residues. The CDR3 is CASKRGQANNYGYTF. In DNA form, the CDR3 reads TGTGCCAGCAAACGGGGACAGGCCAATAACTATGGCTACACCTTC.

J is TRBJ2-7 and V is TRBV18, with TRBD1 as a possible D gene (7 bases). The CDR3 covers 14 residues. Trimming took off 5 bases at V and 6 bases at J, with 17 bases between the two ends. Germline-derived CDR1 and CDR2 are KGHSH and LQKENI. DNA for the CDR3: TGTGCCAGCTCATCGTCTCAGGGGGGCCGCGAGCAGTACTTC. Amino acid sequence: CASSSSQGGREQYF.

This clonotype has only a few counts. The rearrangement links TRBV7-9 to TRBJ1-1, with 9 nucleotides matching TRBD1. This CDR3 spans 13 amino acids. CDR1 and CDR2 from the germline V gene are SEHNR and FQNEAQ (reference sequence). The J segment lost 8 bases and the V segment lost 5 bases, leaving 6 bases of the junction unmatched. The CDR3 bases are TGTGCCAGCAGCCTCCTCGGACAGGGGGAAGCTTTCTTT. Residues: CASSLLGQGEAFF.

This clonotype has only a few counts. The chain has TRBV7-7 and TRBJ2-5, with a weak D call TRBD2 (6 bases). CDR1 is SSHAT and CDR2 is FNYEAQ in the germline V gene (reference sequence). The length of the CDR3 is 16 residues. The V end was cut by 1 base, the J end by 2 bases, with 14 bases between. The CDR3 here is CASSLGLALNQETQYF. The CDR3 DNA reads TGTGCCAGCAGCTTAGGGCTAGCGCTTAATCAAGAGACCCAGTACTTC. The whole variable domain, remainder taken from reference TRBV7-7 and TRBJ2-5, is GAGVSQSPRYKVTKRGQDVTLRCDPISSHATLYWYQQALGQGPEFLTYFNYEAQPDKSGLPSDRFSAERPEGSISTLTIQRTEQRDSAMYRCASSLGLALNQETQYFGPGTRLLVL.